This T cell receptor (beta chain) was obtained from a study of blood T cells in healthy people across ages. General study results and limits: In long-lived donors, naive CD4+ cell counts and diversity exceeded those of aged donors.

Comments on this clonotype: Its antigen is currently unknown.

For the second PCR, which ran for about 6 to 11 cycles, a sample-barcoded 5' primer and a J-beta primer mix were used. TCRdb re-analysed the 5' RACE reads in MiXCR, keeping a single row per CDR3 protein. The sample has about 1 million distinct CDR3 sequences; 45% are singletons. Specimen: blood. The clonotype comes from a woman aged 55-69 years in good health.

The CDR3 nucleotides are TGTGCCAGCAGCCCCCCCGGTGCGCAGCGGGGCTACACCTTC. Its translation is CASSPPGAQRGYTF. The genes are TRBV7-9 and TRBJ1-2; D is unresolved. The V and J ends lost 5 bases and 8 bases respectively, with 18 bases between them. The CDR3 length is 14 residues. The germline V gene has CDR1 SEHNR and CDR2 FQNEAQ (reference sequence).